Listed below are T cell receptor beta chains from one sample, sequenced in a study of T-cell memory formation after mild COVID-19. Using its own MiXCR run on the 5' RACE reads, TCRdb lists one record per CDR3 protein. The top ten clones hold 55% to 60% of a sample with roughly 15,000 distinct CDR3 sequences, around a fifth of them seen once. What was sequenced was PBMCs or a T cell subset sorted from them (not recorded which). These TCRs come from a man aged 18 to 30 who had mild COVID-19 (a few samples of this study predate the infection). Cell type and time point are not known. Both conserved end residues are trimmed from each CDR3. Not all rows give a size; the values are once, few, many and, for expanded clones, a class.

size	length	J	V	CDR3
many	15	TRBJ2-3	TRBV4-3	ASSQGSQPRVPDTQY
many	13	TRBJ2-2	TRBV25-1	ASTQPGTGTGELF
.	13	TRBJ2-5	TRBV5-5	ASSIIDRPQETQY
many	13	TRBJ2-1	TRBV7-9	ASSFVAGGENEQF
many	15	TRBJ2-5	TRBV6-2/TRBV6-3	ASSYSRSVDNQETQY
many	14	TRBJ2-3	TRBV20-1	SASGARGVGTDTQY
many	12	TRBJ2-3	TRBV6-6	ASSLAGVIDTQY
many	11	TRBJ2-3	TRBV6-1	ASSDGPPDTQY
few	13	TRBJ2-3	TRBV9	ASSVAAASTDTQY
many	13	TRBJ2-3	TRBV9	ASSDRDRLLNTQY